The entry below gives a single T cell receptor (beta chain) sequence along with its context. At one boundary the junction diverges from the germline segment, which might be a read error. The protocol was immunoSEQ multiplex PCR, while the TCRdb copy is restricted to in-frame clones and leaves out a portion. The sample consists of 200,000 to 250,000 clones, roughly 90% of them appearing once. This entry comes from a study of blood T cell repertoires in COVID-19. Those enrolled, adults aged 18 to 89 years, came from roughly 22 US areas. Clinical history reported by participants formed the basis on which cohorts were assigned. Recovered participants had two consecutive negative NP/OP PCR tests, healthcare professional clearance, or symptom resolution. CDR1 LGHDT and CDR2 YNNKEL come from the germline V gene (reference sequence). This CDR3 spans 13 amino acids.

The V and J genes are TRBV3-1 (or the pseudogene TRBV3-2) and TRBJ1-2, with 8 bases matching TRBD1. The specimen was PBMCs or T cells enriched from blood (not recorded which). This sequence originates from a woman aged 30 to 39 who had recovered from COVID-19. The CDR3 DNA reads as TGTGCCAGCAGCCAAGTGATGACAGGGGAATCCATCTTC. Protein: CASSQVMTGESIF.